This T cell receptor (beta chain) was sequenced during a study of T cells in localized non-small cell lung cancer (TCRdb year 2020). Concerning the study at large: The study examined T cell repertoires in a few hundred patients with early-stage NSCLC and compared tumors with uninvolved tumor-adjacent lungs. The mean age of the NSCLC patients was roughly 63 years, with about 130 men and nearly 110 women. The cohort was made up of around 220 treatment-naive NSCLC patients whose localized lung tumors had been resected.

On this clone itself: No antigen is known for it. Base qualities were left out, and no much larger clone turns up one base away.

Summary of the overall study and its limitations: Longer overall survival was associated with higher T cell density in blood, whereas shorter survival was associated with higher clonality in adjacent lung. Uninvolved tumor-adjacent lung showed the highest T cell clonality, higher than tumor, which suggests more focused antigenic responses in the uninvolved tumor-adjacent lung. A median of around 57 of the top 100 tumor clones were detected in paired uninvolved adjacent lung, and around 30 of these tumor clones were also found among the top 100 clones of the paired uninvolved adjacent lung. Because the study design was exploratory, TCR variables were selected using unadjusted p-values without false-discovery rate correction. Because multi-region sequencing of the tumors was not done, intratumor heterogeneity could not be ruled out.

At diagnosis, peripheral blood, uninvolved tumor-adjacent lung and tumor were collected and stored as a combination of fresh-frozen and FFPE material. The immunoSEQ Assay was used to sequence TCR beta CDR3 regions from DNA. In the original analysis: To compute T cell density, TCR beta template counts were normalized to usable DNA, which was estimated by amplifying housekeeping genes. The preseqR package was used to estimate richness by extrapolating to 400,000 templates for PBMC samples and to 120,000 templates for tissue samples. Clonality was taken to be one minus Pielou's evenness. To identify tissue-enriched TCRs, differential abundance testing was run on productive amino-acid clonotypes with a minimum total count of 5 and an alpha of 0.1. The Jaccard Index and the Morisita Overlap Index were used to quantify repertoire overlap between compartments. GLIPH grouped TCR beta CDR3s together with public tetramer-defined viral CDR3s, and a viral motif had to include at least three viral sequences and show V-gene enrichment. TCRdb's version of the immuneACCESS table is confined to in-frame rearrangements and falls short of the full clone set. An unresolved V gene accounts for under half of the shortfall where checked; the remainder is of unknown origin. D and trimming were read from the DNA, whereas the V and J calls and clone size are those reported in that table. The sample table contains roughly 2,800 clones; only one count was recorded for around 26% of them. The leading ten clones occupy more than 9.5% of the sample.

CDR1 SQVTM and CDR2 ANQGSEA were looked up in the germline V gene. There are 13 amino acids in the CDR3, from cysteine to phenylalanine inclusive. Only CDR3 DNA is held: 39 bases, read in frame from base 1. V loses 4 bases, J loses 5 bases, and the germline ends lie 15 bases apart. The V gene is TRBV29-1 and the J gene is TRBJ2-7, with a tentative D gene TRBD1 over 5 matching bases. Sequencing used lung tumor tissue, obtained before any cancer treatment. The TCR was taken from a man between 40 and 69 years old with stage I squamous cell lung carcinoma. The bases are TGCAGCGTTGGTCAGGGTGTAACGAACGAGCAGTACTTC. It codes for CSVGQGVTNEQYF.